This TCR beta chain was found in a study of blood T cell repertoires in COVID-19. At the level of the study: COVID-19 samples from acute and convalescent phases originated in the United States, Italy and Spain.

Sequenced by immunoSEQ multiplex PCR; TCRdb stores in-frame clones only, minus some. The data show about 140,000 clones, about 90% seen once. Germline V gives CDR1 SQVTM, CDR2 ANQGSEA. This CDR3 comprises 13 residues. Deletions cut 6 bases from V and 7 bases from J, with 15 bases between. The sample comprised peripheral blood. The chain is built from TRBV29-1 and TRBJ1-4; a possible D gene is TRBD1 (5 bases). This clonotype was sampled from a woman aged 60 to 75 with acute or convalescent COVID-19. CDR3: CSVRQSKGEKLFF. The CDR3 nucleotides are TGCAGCGTCCGACAGAGTAAAGGTGAAAAACTGTTTTTT.